In its sample, the clone carrying this T cell receptor beta chain was seen a few times. The data are from a study of patients and donors after allogeneic stem cell transplantation. TCRdb independently ran MiXCR on the RT-PCR reads; one entry per CDR3 protein. The repertoire holds about 110,000 distinct CDR3 sequences, 35% seen once, with around 25% in the top ten. Sequenced material: blood, either unsorted or a sorted T cell fraction (not recorded which). The source is a human donor who was either an allogeneic HSCT recipient or a stem cell or donor lymphocyte infusion donor (not recorded which). It is not recorded whose cells these are; they may come from a transplant donor.

CDR3 in amino acids: CASSRGLWQETQYF. The CDR3 nucleotides are TGCGCCAGCAGCCGGGGCTTATGGCAAGAGACCCAGTACTTC. V gene TRBV4-3 combines with J gene TRBJ2-5, with a tentative D call TRBD1 (5 bases). The CDR3 totals 14 residues. Trimming took 4 bases from V and 2 from J, leaving 11 bases between them. Germline lookup yields CDR1 LGHNA and CDR2 YSLEER.